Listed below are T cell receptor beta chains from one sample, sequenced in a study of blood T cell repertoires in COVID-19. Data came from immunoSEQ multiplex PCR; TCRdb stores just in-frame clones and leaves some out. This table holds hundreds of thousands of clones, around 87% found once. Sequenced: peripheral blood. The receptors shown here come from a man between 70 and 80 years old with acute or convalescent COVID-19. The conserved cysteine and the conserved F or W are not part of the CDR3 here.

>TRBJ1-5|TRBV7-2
ASSSGTGNQPQH
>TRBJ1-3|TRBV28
ASISGGTGNTIY
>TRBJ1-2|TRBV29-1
SVGGQGARGYT
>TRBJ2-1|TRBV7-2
ASSHRDRVYNEQF
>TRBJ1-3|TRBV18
ASSPSRGGNGNTIY
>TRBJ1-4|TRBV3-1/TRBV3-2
ASSQDPGGSNEKLF
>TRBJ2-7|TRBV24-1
ATSDYGLNEQY
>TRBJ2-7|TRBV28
ASRVGLAGGPRTEQY
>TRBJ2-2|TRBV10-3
AISQGAPGELF
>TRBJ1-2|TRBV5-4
ASSSGQGYYGYT
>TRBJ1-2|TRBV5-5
ASSLVPGTFYGYT
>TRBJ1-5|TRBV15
ATSPHRSGGDNQPQH
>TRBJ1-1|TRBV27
ASSSVVRDTEAF
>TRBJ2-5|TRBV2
ASSERTSVQETQY
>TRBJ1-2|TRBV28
ASSLGQGVFYGYT
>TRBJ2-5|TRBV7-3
ASSLGLGSGTGLQETQY
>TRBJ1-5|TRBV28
ASSFEGQPQH
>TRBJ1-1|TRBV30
AWRSGTGGDEAF
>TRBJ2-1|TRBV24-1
ATSDRTSGRRNEQF
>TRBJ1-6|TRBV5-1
ASSPGQSYNSPLH
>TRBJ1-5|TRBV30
AWARGSNQPQH
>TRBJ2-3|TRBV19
ASSIPADTQY
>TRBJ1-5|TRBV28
ASRQGADQPQH
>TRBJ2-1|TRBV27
ASSPASGGVLYNEQF
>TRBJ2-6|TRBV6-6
ASSPSGASSGANVLT
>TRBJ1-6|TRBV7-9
ASRNQDSPLH
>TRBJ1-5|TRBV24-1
ATSDRRSGLDQPQH
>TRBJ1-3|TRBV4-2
ASSQPTGGYSGNTIY
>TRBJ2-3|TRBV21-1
ASSKIQDRRTPGLDTDTQY